This TCR beta chain was observed in a study of T cell responses to AZD1222 COVID-19 vaccine (dated by TCRdb to about 2021). Turning to the overall study: A total of 233 trial participants underwent TCR sequencing, of whom about 210 received two doses of AZD1222 and roughly 25 received two doses of the MenACWY control vaccine. Trial participants were enrolled by age into subgroups of 18-55, 56-69 and 70-plus years, and about 150, 27 and 61 TCR-sequenced participants, respectively, were included in these subgroups.

About this clone itself: It has no known antigen specificity. The record has no base qualities; no much larger clone is one base away.

The CDR3 regions of human TCRbeta chains were analyzed by immunosequencing. Processing in the source paper ran as follows. TCRs in the repertoires were compared against a reference library of SARS-CoV-2-specific TCRs that had been generated with the MIRA antigen-specificity platform. Breadth meant the fraction of unique TCRs that were SARS-CoV-2-associated, whereas depth meant the fraction of total T cells that were SARS-CoV-2-associated. Using the MIRA data, each spike-specific TCR was mapped to the spike region that the TCR reacts to and placed in a CD4 or CD8 class. Log10-transformed breadth and depth values were compared by one-way ANOVA with Sidak's multiple comparisons tests. The table comes from immuneACCESS by way of TCRdb, which keeps in-frame sequences with V and J called. Part of the clones is missing from these tables; in studies checked, under half for an unresolved V gene and the rest for unknown reasons. That table is the source of V, J and clone size, and D and trimming were worked out from the DNA. Within this sample are 70,000 to 75,000 clones, with 87% of them counted one time only. The top ten hold 1% to 1.5% of the sample.

Points the paper makes about the study in general: The 56-69-year group was small, and its depth increase did not reach significance, likely because of low power. Participants were mostly white British, with more females than males. The authors suggested clonal diversity may have been underestimated. Because no samples from the day 14 peak response were available, repertoires could be characterized only after the peak T cell response. Reportedly, close to half of the unique spike-specific TCRs recognized epitopes lying outside the regions that are mutated in the B.1.351 and B.1.1.7 variants. After two AZD1222 doses, both the breadth and the depth of spike-specific TCRs were significantly higher than at day 0 and than in MenACWY recipients. Conclusions about previously exposed vaccinees are limited because only six or seven AZD1222 recipients were SARS-CoV-2 seropositive at baseline. CD4 TCRs associated with the vaccine covered the entire spike protein, and the dominant responses were in regions 160-218 and 743-854.

The time point label on this specimen signifies: about 28 days (+/-7) after the second vaccine dose. AZD1222 recipients with second doses at about 4 weeks or about 12 weeks were pooled, because spike-specific TCR depth and breadth did not differ between schedules. Vaccinee samples were obtained from the UK trials COV001 and COV002, which included a single-blind randomized controlled phase 2/3 trial of AZD1222 (ChAdOx1 nCoV-19) in healthy adults. For TCRbeta chain sequencing, PBMC samples were collected from trial participants at day 0 and at day 28 after the second dose. Sample: peripheral blood, taken 28 days after the second AZD1222 dose. This TCR was sampled from an adult who received the AZD1222 COVID-19 vaccine.

Read as DNA, the sequence is TGTGCCAGTAGTATTGGGCGGGCTTCGAGCAATCAGCCCCAGCATTTT. It encodes CASSIGRASSNQPQHF. Rearrangement joined TRBV19 to TRBJ1-5, with no confidently assigned D gene. The CDR3 holds 16 amino acids from the cysteine to the phenylalanine. Only the CDR3 DNA is retained, 48 bases long and in frame from the first base. V loses 3 bases, J loses 1 base, and the germline ends lie 13 bases apart. Via the germline V gene (reference sequence), CDR1 is LNHDA and CDR2 SQIVND.